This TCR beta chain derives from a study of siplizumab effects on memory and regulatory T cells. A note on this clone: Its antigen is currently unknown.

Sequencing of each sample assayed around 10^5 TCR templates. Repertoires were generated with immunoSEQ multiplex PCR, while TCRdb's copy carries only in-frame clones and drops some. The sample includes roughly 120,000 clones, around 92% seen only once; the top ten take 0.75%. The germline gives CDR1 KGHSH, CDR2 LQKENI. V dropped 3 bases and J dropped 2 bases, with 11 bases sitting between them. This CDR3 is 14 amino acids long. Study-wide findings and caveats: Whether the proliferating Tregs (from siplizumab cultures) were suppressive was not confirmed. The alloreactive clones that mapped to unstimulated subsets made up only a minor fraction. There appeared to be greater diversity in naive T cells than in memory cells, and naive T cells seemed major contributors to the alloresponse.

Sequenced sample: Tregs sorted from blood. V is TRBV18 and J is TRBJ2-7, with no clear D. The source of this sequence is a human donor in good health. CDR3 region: CASSPVGSAYEQYF. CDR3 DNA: TGTGCCAGCTCACCGGTTGGGTCCGCCTACGAGCAGTACTTC.